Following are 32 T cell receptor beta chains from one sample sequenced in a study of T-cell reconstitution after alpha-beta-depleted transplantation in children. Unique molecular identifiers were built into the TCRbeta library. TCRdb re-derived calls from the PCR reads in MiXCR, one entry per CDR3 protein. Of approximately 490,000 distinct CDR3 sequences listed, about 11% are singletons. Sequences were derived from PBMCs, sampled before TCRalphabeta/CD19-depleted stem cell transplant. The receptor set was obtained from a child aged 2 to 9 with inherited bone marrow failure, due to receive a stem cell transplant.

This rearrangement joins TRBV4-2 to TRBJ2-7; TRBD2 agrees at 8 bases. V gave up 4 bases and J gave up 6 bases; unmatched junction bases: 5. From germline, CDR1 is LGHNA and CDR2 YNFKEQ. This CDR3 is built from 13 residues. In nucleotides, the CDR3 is TGTGCCAGCAGCCCCGGGGGGGTCCGCGAGCAGTACTTC. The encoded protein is CASSPGGVREQYF.

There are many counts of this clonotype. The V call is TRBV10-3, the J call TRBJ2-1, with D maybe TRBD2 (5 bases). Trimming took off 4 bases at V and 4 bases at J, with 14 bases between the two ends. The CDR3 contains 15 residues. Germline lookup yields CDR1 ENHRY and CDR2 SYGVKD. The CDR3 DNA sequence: TGTGCCATCAGTGTGGAGAGGGATTATTACAATGAGCAGTTCTTC. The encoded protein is CAISVERDYYNEQFF.

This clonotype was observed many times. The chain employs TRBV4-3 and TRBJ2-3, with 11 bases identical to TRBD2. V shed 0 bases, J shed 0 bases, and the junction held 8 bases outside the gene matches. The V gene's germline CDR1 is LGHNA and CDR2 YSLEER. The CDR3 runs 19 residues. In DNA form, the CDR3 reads TGCGCCAGCAGCCAAGACCCAACTCTAGCGGGAGGAAGCACAGATACGCAGTATTTT. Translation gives CASSQDPTLAGGSTDTQYF.

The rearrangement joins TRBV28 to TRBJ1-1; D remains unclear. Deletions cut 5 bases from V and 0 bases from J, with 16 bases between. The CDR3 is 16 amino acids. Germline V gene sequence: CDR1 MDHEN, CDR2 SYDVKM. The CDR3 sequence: CASSPPLGPMNTEAFF. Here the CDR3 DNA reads TGTGCCAGCAGTCCCCCCCTCGGACCCATGAACACTGAAGCTTTCTTT.

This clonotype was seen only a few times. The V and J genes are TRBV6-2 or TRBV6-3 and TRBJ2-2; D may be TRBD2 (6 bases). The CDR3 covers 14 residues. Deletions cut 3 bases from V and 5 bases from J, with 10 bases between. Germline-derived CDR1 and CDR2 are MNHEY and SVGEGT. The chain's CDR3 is CASSYSRGTGELFF. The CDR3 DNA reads TGTGCCAGCAGTTATTCTCGGGGGACCGGGGAGCTGTTTTTT.

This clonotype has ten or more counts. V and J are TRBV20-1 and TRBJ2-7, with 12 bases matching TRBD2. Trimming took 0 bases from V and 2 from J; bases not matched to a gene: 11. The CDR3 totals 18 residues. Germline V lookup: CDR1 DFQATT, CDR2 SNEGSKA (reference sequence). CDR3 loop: CSARDSGLAGHRTYEQYF. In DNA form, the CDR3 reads TGCAGTGCTAGAGATTCGGGACTAGCGGGCCACCGGACCTACGAGCAGTACTTC.

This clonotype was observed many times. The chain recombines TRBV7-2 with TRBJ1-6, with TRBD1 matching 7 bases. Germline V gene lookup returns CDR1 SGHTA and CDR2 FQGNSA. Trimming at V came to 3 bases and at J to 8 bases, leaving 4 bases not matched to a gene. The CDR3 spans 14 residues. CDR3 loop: CASSFEGGYSPLHF. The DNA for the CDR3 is TGTGCCAGCAGCTTCGAAGGGGGCTATTCACCCCTCCACTTT.

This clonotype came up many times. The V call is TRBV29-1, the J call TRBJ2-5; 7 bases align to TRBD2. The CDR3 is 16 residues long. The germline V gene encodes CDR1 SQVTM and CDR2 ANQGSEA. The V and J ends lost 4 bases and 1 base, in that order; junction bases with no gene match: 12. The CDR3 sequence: CSVAPNLLAVQETQYF. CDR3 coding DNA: TGCAGCGTTGCCCCCAACCTCCTAGCGGTCCAAGAGACCCAGTACTTC.

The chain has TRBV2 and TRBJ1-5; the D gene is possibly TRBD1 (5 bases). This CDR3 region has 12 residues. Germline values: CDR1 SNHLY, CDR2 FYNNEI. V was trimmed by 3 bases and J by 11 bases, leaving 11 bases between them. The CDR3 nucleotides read TGTGCCAGCAGTGAGCGGGACCCGTCCCAGCATTTT. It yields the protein CASSERDPSQHF.

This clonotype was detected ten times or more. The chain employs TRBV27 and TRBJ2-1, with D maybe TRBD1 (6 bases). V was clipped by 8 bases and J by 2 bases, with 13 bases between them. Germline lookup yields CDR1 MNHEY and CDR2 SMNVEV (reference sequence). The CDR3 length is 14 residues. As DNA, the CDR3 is TGTGCCAGCCAGGGGCAGGGCGCCTACAATGAGCAGTTCTTC. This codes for CASQGQGAYNEQFF.

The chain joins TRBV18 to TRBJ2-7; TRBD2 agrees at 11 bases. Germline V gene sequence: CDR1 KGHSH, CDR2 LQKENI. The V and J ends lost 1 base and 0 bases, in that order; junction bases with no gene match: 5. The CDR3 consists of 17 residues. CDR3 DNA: TGTGCCAGCTCACCACTTAGCGGGAGGGGAAGCTCCTACGAGCAGTACTTC. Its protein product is CASSPLSGRGSSYEQYF.

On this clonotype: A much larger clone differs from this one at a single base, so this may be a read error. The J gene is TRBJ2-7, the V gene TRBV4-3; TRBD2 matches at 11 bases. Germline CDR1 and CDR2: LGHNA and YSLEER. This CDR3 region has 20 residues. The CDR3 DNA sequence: TGCGCCAGAAGCCAAGATGCCGAGGTTAGCGGGAGGGCCGGTGTATACGAGCAGTACTTC. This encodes CARSQDAEVSGRAGVYEQYF.

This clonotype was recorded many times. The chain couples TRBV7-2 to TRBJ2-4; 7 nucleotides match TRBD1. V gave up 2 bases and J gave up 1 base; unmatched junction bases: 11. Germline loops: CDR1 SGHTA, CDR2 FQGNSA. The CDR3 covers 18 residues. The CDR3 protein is CASSLPRTGAGAKNIQYF. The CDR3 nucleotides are TGTGCCAGCAGCTTACCCAGAACAGGGGCAGGGGCCAAAAACATTCAGTACTTC. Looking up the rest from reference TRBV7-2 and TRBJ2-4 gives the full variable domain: GAGVSQSPSNKVTEKGKDVELRCDPISGHTALYWYRQSLGQGLEFLIYFQGNSAPDKSGLPSDRFSAERTGGSVSTLTIQRTQQEDSAVYLCASSLPRTGAGAKNIQYFGAGTRLSVL.

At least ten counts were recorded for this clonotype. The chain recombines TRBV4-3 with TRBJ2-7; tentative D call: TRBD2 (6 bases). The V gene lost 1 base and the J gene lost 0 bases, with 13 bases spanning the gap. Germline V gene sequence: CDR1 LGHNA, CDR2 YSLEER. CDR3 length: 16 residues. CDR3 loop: CASSQAFAGLSYEQYF. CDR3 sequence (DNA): TGCGCCAGCAGCCAAGCCTTCGCGGGACTCTCCTACGAGCAGTACTTC.

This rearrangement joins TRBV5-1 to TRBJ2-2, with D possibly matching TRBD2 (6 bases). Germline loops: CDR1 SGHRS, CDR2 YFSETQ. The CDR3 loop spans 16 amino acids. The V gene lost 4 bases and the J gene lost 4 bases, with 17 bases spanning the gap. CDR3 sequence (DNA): TGCGCCAGCAGCCAACTAGCTACAGCGGGCACCGGGGAGCTGTTTTTT. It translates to CASSQLATAGTGELFF.

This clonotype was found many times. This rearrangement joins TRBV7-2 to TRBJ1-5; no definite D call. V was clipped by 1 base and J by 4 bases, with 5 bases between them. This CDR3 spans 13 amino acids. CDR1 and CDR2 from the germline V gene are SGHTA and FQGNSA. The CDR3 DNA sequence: TGTGCCAGCAGCTTAGTGGTGAATCAGCCCCAGCATTTT. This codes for CASSLVVNQPQHF.

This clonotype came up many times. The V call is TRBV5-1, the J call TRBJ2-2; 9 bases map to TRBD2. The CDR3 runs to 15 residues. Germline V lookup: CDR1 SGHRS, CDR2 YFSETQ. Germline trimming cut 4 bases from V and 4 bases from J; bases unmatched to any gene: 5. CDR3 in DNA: TGCGCCAGCAGCACCGGACTAGCGCTCACCGGGGAGCTGTTTTTT. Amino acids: CASSTGLALTGELFF.

The CDR3 region has the DNA TGTGCCAGCAGTTACGAGCTTTTTAAGGACACTGAAGCTTTCTTT. Translating gives CASSYELFKDTEAFF. The chain recombines TRBV6-5 with TRBJ1-1; D is unresolved. The ends were cut back, 2 bases at V and 3 bases at J, with 13 bases in the middle. CDR3 length: 15 amino acids. Germline V gene lookup returns CDR1 MNHEY and CDR2 SVGAGI.

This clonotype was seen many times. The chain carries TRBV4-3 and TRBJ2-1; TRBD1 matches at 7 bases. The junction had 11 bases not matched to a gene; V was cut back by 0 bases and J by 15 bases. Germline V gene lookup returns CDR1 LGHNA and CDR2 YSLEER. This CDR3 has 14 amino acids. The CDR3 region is CASSQDRGQGSLFF. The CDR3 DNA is TGCGCCAGCAGCCAAGATAGGGGGCAGGGCTCGCTGTTCTTC.

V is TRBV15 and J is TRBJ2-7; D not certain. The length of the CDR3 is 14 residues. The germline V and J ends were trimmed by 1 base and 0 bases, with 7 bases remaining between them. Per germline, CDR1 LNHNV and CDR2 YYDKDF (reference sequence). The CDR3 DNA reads TGTGCCACCAGCAGAGGTCTCTACTCCTACGAGCAGTACTTC. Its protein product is CATSRGLYSYEQYF.

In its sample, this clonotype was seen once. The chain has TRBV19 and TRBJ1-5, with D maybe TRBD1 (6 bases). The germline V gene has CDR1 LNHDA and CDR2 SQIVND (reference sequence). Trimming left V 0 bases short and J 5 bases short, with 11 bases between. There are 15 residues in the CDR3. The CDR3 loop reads CASSIDPTGDQPQHF. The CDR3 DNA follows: TGTGCCAGTAGTATAGATCCGACAGGAGATCAGCCCCAGCATTTT.

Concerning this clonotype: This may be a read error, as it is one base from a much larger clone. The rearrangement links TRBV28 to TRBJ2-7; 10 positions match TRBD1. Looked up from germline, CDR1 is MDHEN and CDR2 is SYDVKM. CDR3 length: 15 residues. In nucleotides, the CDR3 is TGTGCCAGCAGTACCTCCGGGACAGGGGCCCACGAGCTGTACTTC. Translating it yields CASSTSGTGAHELYF.

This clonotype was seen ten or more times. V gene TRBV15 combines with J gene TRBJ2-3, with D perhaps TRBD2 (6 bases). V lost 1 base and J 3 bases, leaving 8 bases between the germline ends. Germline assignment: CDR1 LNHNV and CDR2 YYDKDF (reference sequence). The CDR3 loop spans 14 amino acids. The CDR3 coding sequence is TGTGCCACCAGCAGAGGGGGGAGGACAGATACGCAGTATTTT. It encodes CATSRGGRTDTQYF.

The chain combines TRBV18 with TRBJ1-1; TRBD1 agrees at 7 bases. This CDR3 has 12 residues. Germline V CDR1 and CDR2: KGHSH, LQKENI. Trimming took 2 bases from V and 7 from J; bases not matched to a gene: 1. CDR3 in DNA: TGTGCCAGCTCACCAGGGACAGTTGAAGCTTTCTTT. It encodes CASSPGTVEAFF.

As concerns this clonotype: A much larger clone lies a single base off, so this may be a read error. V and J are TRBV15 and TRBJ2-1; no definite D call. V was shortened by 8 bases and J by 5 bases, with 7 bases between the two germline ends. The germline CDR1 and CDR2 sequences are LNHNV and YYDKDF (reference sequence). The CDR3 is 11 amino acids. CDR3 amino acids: CATARNNEQFF. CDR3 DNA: TGTGCCACCGCAAGGAACAATGAGCAGTTCTTC.

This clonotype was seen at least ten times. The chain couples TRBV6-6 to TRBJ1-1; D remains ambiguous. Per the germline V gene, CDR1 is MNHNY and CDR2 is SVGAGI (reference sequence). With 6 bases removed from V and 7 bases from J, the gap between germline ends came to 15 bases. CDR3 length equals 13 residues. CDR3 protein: CASREPAKVEAFF. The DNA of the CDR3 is TGTGCCAGCAGGGAGCCGGCTAAAGTTGAAGCTTTCTTT.

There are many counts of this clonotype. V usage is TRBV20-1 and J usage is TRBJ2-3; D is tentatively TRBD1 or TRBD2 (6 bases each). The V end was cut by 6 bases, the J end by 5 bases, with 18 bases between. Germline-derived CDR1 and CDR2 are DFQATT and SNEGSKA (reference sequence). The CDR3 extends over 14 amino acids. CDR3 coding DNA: TGCAGTGCCGAGGGGGGAACTGGCAGAGATACGCAGTATTTT. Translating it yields CSAEGGTGRDTQYF.

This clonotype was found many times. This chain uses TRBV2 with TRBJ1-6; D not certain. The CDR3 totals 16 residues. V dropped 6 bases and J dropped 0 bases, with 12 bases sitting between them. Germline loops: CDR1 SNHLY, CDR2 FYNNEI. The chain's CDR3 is CASRNPESSYNSPLHF. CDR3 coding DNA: TGTGCCAGCAGAAATCCGGAGAGCTCCTATAATTCACCCCTCCACTTT. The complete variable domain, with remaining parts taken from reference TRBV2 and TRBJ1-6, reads EPEVTQTPSHQVTQMGQEVILRCVPISNHLYFYWYRQILGQKVEFLVSFYNNEISEKSEIFDDQFSVERPDGSNFTLKIRSTKLEDSAMYFCASRNPESSYNSPLHFGNGTRLTVT.

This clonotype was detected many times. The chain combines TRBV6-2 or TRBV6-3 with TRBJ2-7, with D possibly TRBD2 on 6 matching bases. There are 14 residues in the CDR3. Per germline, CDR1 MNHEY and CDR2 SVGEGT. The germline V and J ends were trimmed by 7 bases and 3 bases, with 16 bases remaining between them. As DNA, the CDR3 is TGTGCCAGCAAATTCACCGGGAGAGACTACGAGCAGTACTTC. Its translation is CASKFTGRDYEQYF.

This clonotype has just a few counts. CDR3: CSVKNGQGADEQYF. The CDR3 DNA sequence: TGCAGTGTGAAGAACGGACAGGGGGCAGACGAGCAGTACTTC. The rearrangement links TRBV29-1 to TRBJ2-7, with TRBD1 identical over 11 bases. Germline V gene data show CDR1 as SQVTM and CDR2 as ANQGSEA. The CDR3 has 14 amino acids.

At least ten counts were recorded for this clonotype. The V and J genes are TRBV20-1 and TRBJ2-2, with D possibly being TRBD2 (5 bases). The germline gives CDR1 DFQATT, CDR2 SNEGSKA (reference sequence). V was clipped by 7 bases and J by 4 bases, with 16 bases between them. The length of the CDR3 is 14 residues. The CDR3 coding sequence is TGCAGTGGAATCGGGGAATCGGGCACCGGGGAGCTGTTTTTT. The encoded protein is CSGIGESGTGELFF.

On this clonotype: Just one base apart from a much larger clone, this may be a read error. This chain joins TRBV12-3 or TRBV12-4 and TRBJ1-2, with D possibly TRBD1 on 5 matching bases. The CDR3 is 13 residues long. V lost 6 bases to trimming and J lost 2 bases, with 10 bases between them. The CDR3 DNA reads TGTGCCAGCAGGCCGGGGGTAAACTATGGCTACACCTTC. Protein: CASRPGVNYGYTF.